What follows are 27 T cell receptor beta chains derived from one specimen sequenced in a study of tumor and adjacent non-tumor tissue in lung cancer. The library came from three nested PCR rounds adapted from ARM-PCR protocols. TCRdb recomputed calls from the multiplex PCR reads with MiXCR, one row per CDR3 protein. Here the sample spans 90,000 to 100,000 distinct CDR3 sequences, around three quarters being singletons. The template was RNA from unsorted bulk tissue. More than 3 cm separated this lung sample from the edge of the tumor. Sequencing was done on a sample of distant non-tumor lung tissue. Every receptor here comes from a man aged 55-75 years with small cell lung cancer.

On this clonotype itself: The junction departs from germline at one end; a sequencing error may be responsible. This rearrangement joins TRBV6-2 or TRBV6-3 to TRBJ1-1, with D possibly TRBD1 on 6 matching bases. Germline V CDR1 and CDR2: MNHEY, SVGEGT. The CDR3 contains 19 residues. The CDR3: CGSSYSAFRGEKGNTEAFF. CDR3 nucleotide sequence: TGTGGCAGCAGTTACTCAGCATTCAGGGGCGAGAAGGGGAACACTGAAGCTTTCTTC.

Notes on this clonotype: It is likely a read error, because the conserved phenylalanine at the end of the CDR3 is missing. The J gene is TRBJ2-1, the V gene TRBV4-2, with TRBD2 matching over 14 bases. The CDR3 length is 17 residues. Per germline, CDR1 LGHNA and CDR2 YNFKEQ. CDR3 sequence (DNA): TGTGGCAGCAGCCCTCGGAGCCTGACTAGCGGGAGGGGTGAGCAGTTCATC. This gives the protein CGSSPRSLTSGRGEQFI.

By share, this clonotype counts as medium-sized. The chain has TRBV29-1 and TRBJ2-3, with 11 bases identical to TRBD2. The CDR3 consists of 12 residues. Germline values: CDR1 SQVTM, CDR2 ANQGSEA. Germline trimming cut 7 bases from V and 5 bases from J; bases unmatched to any gene: 2. The DNA of the CDR3 is TGCAGCGGCGGACTAGCGGGAGATACGCAGTATTTT. Protein: CSGGLAGDTQYF.

Of note for this clonotype: Germline and junction disagree at one end, which may indicate a read error. The J gene is TRBJ2-3, the V gene TRBV11-3; D might be TRBD2 (5 bases). Germline V gene data show CDR1 as SGHNT and CDR2 as YENEEA. The CDR3 length is 13 residues. CDR3 in amino acids: CTSCLMWGDMQYF. CDR3 nucleotide sequence: TGTACCAGCTGCCTAATGTGGGGAGATATGCAGTATTTT.

Notes on this clonotype: The germline gene is not matched at one end of the junction; a read error may be the cause. The chain uses TRBV7-8 and TRBJ2-7; possibly TRBD2 for D (5 bases). The CDR3 runs to 13 residues. The germline V gene encodes CDR1 SGHVS and CDR2 FQNEAQ. In DNA form, the CDR3 reads TGTGTCAGCAGCCGGACTGCCTCCTACGAGCAGAACTTC. It encodes CVSSRTASYEQNF.

Comments on this clonotype: The CDR3 does not end in the conserved phenylalanine or tryptophan, so this is likely a read error. The genes are TRBV4-1 and TRBJ2-7; possibly TRBD1 for D (5 bases). CDR1 and CDR2 from the germline V gene are MGHRA and YSYEKL. This CDR3 has 13 residues. DNA of the CDR3: TGCGCAAGCAATTTCGACAGACTCTACGAGCAGTACTCC. It encodes CASNFDRLYEQYS.

This clonotype was recorded only once. Mismatch with germline at one junction end may stem from a read error. The genes are TRBV4-2 and TRBJ2-7; D not resolved. Germline V lookup: CDR1 LGHNA, CDR2 YNFKEQ. The CDR3 contains 14 residues. The CDR3 nucleotides read TGTGCCAACAGCCAAGATACCGGTGGGTACGAGCAGTACTTC. Translating it yields CANSQDTGGYEQYF.

This clonotype was picked up many times. The chain couples TRBV25-1 to TRBJ1-1; 8 bases fit TRBD1. V lost 6 bases, J lost 4 bases, and 7 bases stayed unmatched. The germline CDR1 and CDR2 sequences are MGHDK and SYGVNS. This CDR3 region has 14 residues. In DNA form, the CDR3 reads TGTGCCAGCAGGGGATTGGACAGGGCCACTGAAGCTTTCTTT. Protein: CASRGLDRATEAFF.

On this clonotype: At one end the junction does not follow the germline gene, possibly because of a read error. The chain joins TRBV10-3 to TRBJ2-2, with TRBD2 matching over 13 bases. The CDR3 contains 17 residues. Germline lookup yields CDR1 ENHRY and CDR2 SYGVKD. This CDR3 reads CAVSESLGLAGAGELFF. The CDR3 DNA follows: TGTGCCGTCAGTGAGAGCTTAGGACTAGCGGGAGCCGGGGAGCTGTTTTTT.

Comments on this clonotype: An end of the junction differs from the germline gene, which may be a read error. The CDR3 protein is CASRGTSGIGEQFF. The CDR3 DNA is TGTGCCAGCAGAGGGACTAGCGGGATAGGTGAGCAGTTTTTC. V gene TRBV6-5 combines with J gene TRBJ2-1; 13 positions match TRBD2. The CDR3 is 14 residues long. Looked up from germline, CDR1 is MNHEY and CDR2 is SVGAGI.

This clonotype was seen a single time. The chain combines TRBV5-1 with TRBJ2-7, with 12 bases matching TRBD1. The CDR3 sequence is 18 residues long. In germline, CDR1 is SGHRS, CDR2 YFSETQ. Written as DNA, the CDR3 is TGCGCCATCAGCTCCTGGGGACAGGGGGCAGTCGTGTCCTACGAGCAGTACGTC. This encodes CAISSWGQGAVVSYEQYV.

The table lists this clonotype with a count of one. Just one base apart from a much larger clone, this may be a read error. The rearrangement joins TRBV11-2 to TRBJ2-1, with D possibly matching TRBD2 (6 bases). CDR3 length: 12 residues. Trimming left V 7 bases short and J 12 bases short, with 16 bases between. CDR1 is SGHAT and CDR2 is FQNNGV in the germline V gene. The CDR3 DNA reads as TGTGCCAGCATCTTCGCTGGGACTCTGCAGTTCTTC. It translates to CASIFAGTLQFF.

The chain has TRBV6-5 and TRBJ1-6, with 7 bases lining up with TRBD1. The CDR3 is made up of 16 amino acids. With V trimmed by 6 bases and J by 9 bases, 14 bases remained unmatched. CDR1 is MNHEY, CDR2 SVGAGI, per germline. For the CDR3, the DNA is TGTGCCAGCAGGCGCTATCTGACAGGGAAGTCTTCACCCCTCCACTTT. Its protein product is CASRRYLTGKSSPLHF.

Points on this clonotype: The junction shows a germline mismatch at one end, possibly a read error. The rearrangement links TRBV6-5 to TRBJ1-1; D might be TRBD1 (5 bases). This CDR3 spans 15 amino acids. Germline V gene lookup returns CDR1 MNHEY and CDR2 SVGAGI. CDR3 protein: CASNDLTVDNTKAFF. Here the CDR3 DNA reads TGTGCCAGTAATGACTTGACAGTCGATAACACTAAAGCTTTCTTT.

Concerning this clonotype: At one of its ends the junction is not consistent with the germline gene, which may arise from a read error. The chain uses TRBV5-6 and TRBJ1-1; 7 nucleotides line up with TRBD1. Germline V lookup: CDR1 SGHDT, CDR2 YYEEEE. This CDR3 has 16 amino acids. CDR3 sequence: CATSLVSGTANTEAFF. Written as DNA, the CDR3 is TGTGCCACCAGCTTGGTCTCAGGGACAGCGAACACTGAAGCTTTCTTT.

With respect to this clonotype: Sequence at one end of the junction differs from germline and may be a read error. The J gene is TRBJ2-4, the V gene TRBV11-2; possible D gene TRBD2, 6 bases. In germline, CDR1 is SGHAT, CDR2 FQNNGV. The CDR3 spans 13 residues. In DNA form, the CDR3 reads TGTGCTAGCAGCTTAGATGCAGCGGGCATTCAGTACTTC. This translates into CASSLDAAGIQYF.

In this sample, this clonotype turned up once. The junction departs from germline at one end; a sequencing error may be responsible. This chain connects TRBV4-2 to TRBJ2-7; weak D call: TRBD2 (6 bases). The CDR3 sequence is 15 residues long. From germline, CDR1 is LGHNA and CDR2 YNFKEQ. The CDR3 spells CASRQERTGVHEQYF. The DNA of the CDR3 is TGTGCCAGCAGACAAGAACGAACGGGAGTGCACGAGCAGTACTTC.

The chain combines TRBV5-1 with TRBJ1-5; D is possibly TRBD2 (6 bases). TRBJ2-3 matches the DNA end more closely, so the J call is doubtful. Germline V CDR1 and CDR2: SGHRS, YFSETQ. The CDR3 has 14 residues. This CDR3 is CASRPGDSGQPQYF. The CDR3 nucleotides read TGCGCCAGCAGACCTGGGGACTCGGGTCAGCCCCAGTATTTT.

To note about this clonotype: An end of the junction differs from the germline gene, which may be a read error. The chain joins TRBV12-3 or TRBV12-4 to TRBJ2-2; 7 positions agree with TRBD2. CDR3 length equals 16 residues. The CDR3 spells CASSYWRGSNTGELFF. The CDR3 DNA reads as TGTGCCAGCAGTTATTGGCGGGGGTCGAACACTGGGGAGCTGTTTTTT.

Comments on this clonotype: A read error may be the cause here, since a much bigger clone is one base away. The chain employs TRBV20-1 and TRBJ1-5, with 11 bases matching TRBD1. The CDR3 runs to 16 residues. The V gene's germline CDR1 is DFQATT and CDR2 SNEGSKA (reference sequence). DNA of the CDR3: TGCAGTGATAGAGATTCCGGGACAGGGGGTAATCAGCCCCAGCATTTT. It encodes CSDRDSGTGGNQPQHF.

This clonotype was observed once. CDR3 in DNA: TGCACCAACAGGGTTGGACTAGCCGGAAACAATGAGCAGTTCTTC. Translating gives CTNRVGLAGNNEQFF. The chain links TRBV4-1 to TRBJ2-1; 8 nucleotides align to TRBD2. The CDR3 contains 15 residues. CDR1 MGHRA and CDR2 YSYEKL come from the germline V gene.

The table lists this clonotype with many counts. V and J are TRBV12-3 or TRBV12-4 and TRBJ2-3; 10 bases are shared with TRBD2. V gave up 2 bases and J gave up 1 base; unmatched junction bases: 6. The CDR3 is made up of 17 amino acids. The CDR3 coding sequence is TGTGCCAGCAGTTTAAGGCTAGCGGGAGTAGGCACAGATACGCAGTATTTT. Its protein is CASSLRLAGVGTDTQYF.

Concerning this clonotype: With a much larger clone just one base away, this may be a read error. This chain joins TRBV5-1 and TRBJ2-5, with TRBD2 matching 7 bases. The CDR3 sequence is 13 residues long. Germline values: CDR1 SGHRS, CDR2 YFSETQ. J gave up 9 bases and V 4 bases, and 9 bases lay outside the gene matches. DNA for the CDR3: TGCGCCAGCAGCCCACTAGCGTCGGAGGCCCAGTACTTC. This translates into CASSPLASEAQYF.

The sample holds a few counts of this clonotype. This chain uses TRBV21-1 with TRBJ2-2; TRBD2 was called by the table and not checked on the DNA. TRBV21-1 is marked as a pseudogene. This CDR3 is 16 amino acids long. Written as DNA, the CDR3 is TGTGCCAGCAGCAAAGAGTCGGAGGGATTCTCCGGGGAGCTGTTTTTT. Translated, it gives CASSKESEGFSGELFF.

J is TRBJ2-1 and V is TRBV20-1; no clear D gene. Between the trimmed V and J ends, which lost 0 bases and 6 bases, there was a span of 18 bases. The CDR3 totals 16 residues. Germline assignment: CDR1 DFQATT and CDR2 SNEGSKA (reference sequence). The CDR3 DNA reads as TGCAGTGCTAGAGATCTGATTCGCCCGGGTTGCAATGAGCAGTTCTTC. As protein: CSARDLIRPGCNEQFF.

V gene TRBV14 combines with J gene TRBJ2-5; D uncertain. CDR1 is SGHDN and CDR2 is FVKESK in the germline V gene. The CDR3 length is 12 residues. The DNA of the CDR3 is TGTGTCGGCAGCCAAGTAAGGGAGACCCAGTACTTC. This gives the protein CVGSQVRETQYF.

This clonotype was seen a single time. The germline gene is not matched at one end of the junction; a read error may be the cause. The chain uses TRBV12-3 or TRBV12-4 and TRBJ2-2, with D possibly matching TRBD2 (5 bases). This CDR3 is 19 amino acids long. The CDR3 loop is CASSPRVTGRSLNTGELFF. DNA of the CDR3: TGTGCCAGCAGTCCCCGGGTAACGGGAAGGTCCTTGAACACCGGTGAGCTGTTTTTT.